The 19 T cell receptor beta chains in this list originate from one sample, sequenced in a study of cytomegalovirus exposure and HLA in healthy donors. Use of 60 Vbeta and 13 Jbeta primers characterized the PCR. The assay was immunoSEQ multiplex PCR, and TCRdb's table has in-frame clones only and misses some. This sample has 150,000 to 200,000 clones, with 65% to 85% found just once. The sequencing input was PBMCs. These receptors were collected from a woman aged 18-29 years in good health and CMV-seronegative.

The V and J genes are TRBV13 and TRBJ1-2, with 7 bases aligning to TRBD1. V lost 3 bases, J lost 0 bases, and 4 bases stayed unmatched. The CDR3 has 15 residues. Germline values: CDR1 PRHDT, CDR2 FYEKMQ (reference sequence). In DNA form, the CDR3 reads TGTGCCAGCAGCTTTCGACAGGGATCTAACTATGGCTACACCTTC. It encodes CASSFRQGSNYGYTF. The full variable domain, with the rest looked up from reference TRBV13 and TRBJ1-2, is AAGVIQSPRHLIKEKRETATLKCYPIPRHDTVYWYQQGPGQDPQFLISFYEKMQSDKGSIPDRFSAQQFSDYHSELNMSSLELGDSALYFCASSFRQGSNYGYTFGSGTRLTVV.

The genes are TRBV7-2 and TRBJ1-1; a weak D match, TRBD1 (6 bases). CDR1 is SGHTA, CDR2 FQGNSA, per germline. The CDR3 spans 13 residues. The V and J ends lost 6 bases and 5 bases respectively, with 13 bases between them. DNA for the CDR3: TGTGCCAGCAGAATTTTCACAGGGACTGAAGCTTTCTTT. Amino acid sequence: CASRIFTGTEAFF.

J is TRBJ2-7 and V is TRBV28; 7 bases fit TRBD1. CDR1 MDHEN and CDR2 SYDVKM come from the germline V gene. V dropped 5 bases and J dropped 0; count of bases not matched to a gene: 4. This CDR3 has 14 amino acids. The CDR3 coding sequence is TGTGCCAGCAGTAGACAGGGAGACTCCTACGAGCAGTACTTC. As protein: CASSRQGDSYEQYF.

This clone was detected only once. V and J are TRBV4-1 and TRBJ2-4, with D possibly being TRBD1 (6 bases). Germline V gene data show CDR1 as MGHRA and CDR2 as YSYEKL. V was shortened by 1 base and J by 5 bases, with 6 bases between the two germline ends. This CDR3 is 13 amino acids long. The CDR3 nucleotides are TGCGCCAGCAGCCAAGCAGGGGAAAACATTCAGTACTTC. Encoded protein: CASSQAGENIQYF.

The chain joins TRBV7-9 to TRBJ2-7; D is perhaps TRBD1 (5 bases). The V gene's germline CDR1 is SEHNR and CDR2 FQNEAQ (reference sequence). This CDR3 region has 12 residues. The V gene lost 1 base and the J gene lost 6 bases, with 7 bases spanning the gap. The CDR3 DNA sequence: TGTGCCAGCAGCTTAGGGACATTCGAGCAGTACTTC. Translation: CASSLGTFEQYF.

This rearrangement joins TRBV28 to TRBJ2-4, with a weak D call TRBD2 (5 bases). The CDR3 extends over 16 amino acids. Germline CDR1 and CDR2: MDHEN and SYDVKM. With 2 bases removed from V and 1 base from J, the gap between germline ends came to 12 bases. The CDR3 sequence is CASSLGGGSAKNIQYF. CDR3 nucleotides: TGTGCCAGCAGTTTAGGAGGAGGTTCGGCCAAAAACATTCAGTACTTC.

The chain uses TRBV4-1 and TRBJ1-5, with D hard to call. The germline gives CDR1 MGHRA, CDR2 YSYEKL. CDR3 length: 16 residues. Trimming stripped 0 bases from V and 3 bases from J, with 12 bases between. The DNA of the CDR3 is TGCGCCAGCAGCCAAGATGTACCGGGGTCCAATCAGCCCCAGCATTTT. Its protein product is CASSQDVPGSNQPQHF.

V gene TRBV10-2 combines with J gene TRBJ1-2, with TRBD1 matching 11 bases. Germline lookup yields CDR1 WSHSY and CDR2 SAAADI. CDR3 length equals 16 residues. The junction had 10 bases not matched to a gene; V was cut back by 6 bases and J by 4 bases. CDR3 DNA sequence: TGCGCCAGCAGCAGGACAGGGGGCAATCGGGGCTATGGCTACACCTTC. Protein product: CASSRTGGNRGYGYTF.

The rearrangement uses TRBV19 and TRBJ1-4, with 8 bases fitting TRBD1. The germline gives CDR1 LNHDA, CDR2 SQIVND (reference sequence). V lost 7 bases and J lost 8; bases outside the gene matches: 6. CDR3 length: 13 residues. Here the CDR3 reads CASTDRAGEKLFF. In nucleotides, the CDR3 is TGTGCCAGTACGGACAGGGCGGGCGAAAAACTGTTTTTT. Full variable domain (remainder filled in from reference TRBV19 and TRBJ1-4): DGGITQSPKYLFRKEGQNVTLSCEQNLNHDAMYWYRQDPGQGLRLIYYSQIVNDFQKGDIAEGYSVSREKKESFPLTVTSAQKNPTAFYLCASTDRAGEKLFFGSGTQLSVL.

J is TRBJ1-1 and V is TRBV30; TRBD1 matches at 9 bases. The CDR3 has 13 amino acids. Germline lookup yields CDR1 GTSNPN and CDR2 SVGIG (reference sequence). V lost 1 base to trimming and J lost 7 bases; unmatched junction nucleotides: 4. CDR3 sequence reads: CAWSAGQGLEAFF. Written as DNA, the CDR3 is TGTGCCTGGAGTGCCGGACAGGGGCTTGAAGCTTTCTTT.

V usage is TRBV2 and J usage is TRBJ1-1; D remains unclear. Looked up from germline, CDR1 is SNHLY and CDR2 is FYNNEI. The CDR3 is made up of 18 amino acids. Trimming stripped 6 bases from V and 1 base from J, with 24 bases between. CDR3 region: CASRPGKNRTPSNTEAFF. The CDR3 DNA reads as TGTGCCAGCAGGCCGGGGAAAAACAGAACCCCGTCGAACACTGAAGCTTTCTTT.

The J gene is TRBJ2-5, the V gene TRBV28, with D possibly matching TRBD2 (8 bases). V was trimmed by 6 bases and J by 4 bases, leaving 18 bases between them. This CDR3 has 15 amino acids. The germline CDR1 and CDR2 sequences are MDHEN and SYDVKM. The chain's CDR3 is CASRGQRGGLETQYF. The DNA of the CDR3 is TGTGCCAGCAGGGGACAGCGCGGGGGGTTAGAGACCCAGTACTTC.

The gene calls are TRBV4-1 and TRBJ2-7; D remains ambiguous. This CDR3 spans 16 amino acids. Trimming left V 0 bases short and J 0 bases short, with 12 bases between. CDR1 MGHRA and CDR2 YSYEKL come from the germline V gene. The CDR3 here is CASSQEVSVSSYEQYF. The CDR3 coding sequence is TGCGCCAGCAGCCAAGAGGTGTCAGTCTCCTCCTACGAGCAGTACTTC.

The gene calls are TRBV7-2 and TRBJ2-7; D possibly corresponds to TRBD1 (5 bases). The germline V gene encodes CDR1 SGHTA and CDR2 FQGNSA. The CDR3 has 13 residues. The ends were cut back, 3 bases at V and 4 bases at J, with 10 bases in the middle. CDR3 DNA sequence: TGTGCCAGCAGCTTCCAGGGCTTATACGAGCAGTACTTC. Translated, it gives CASSFQGLYEQYF.

The gene calls are TRBV28 and TRBJ2-7; tentatively, D is TRBD1 (5 bases). This CDR3 has 13 amino acids. Looked up from germline, CDR1 is MDHEN and CDR2 is SYDVKM. The germline V and J ends were trimmed by 6 bases and 7 bases, with 16 bases remaining between them. The CDR3 spells CASSFIGAWEQYF. CDR3 coding DNA: TGTGCCAGCAGCTTTATTGGGGCATGGGAGCAGTACTTC.

The rearrangement joins TRBV2 to TRBJ2-7; 7 nucleotides match TRBD1. The germline V gene has CDR1 SNHLY and CDR2 FYNNEI. Germline trimming cut 5 bases from V and 4 bases from J; bases unmatched to any gene: 11. This CDR3 spans 15 amino acids. CDR3 residues: CASSTPGQREYEQYF. The CDR3 bases are TGTGCCAGCAGTACCCCGGGACAGAGAGAATACGAGCAGTACTTC. The full variable domain, its missing parts supplied by reference TRBV2 and TRBJ2-7, is EPEVTQTPSHQVTQMGQEVILRCVPISNHLYFYWYRQILGQKVEFLVSFYNNEISEKSEIFDDQFSVERPDGSNFTLKIRSTKLEDSAMYFCASSTPGQREYEQYFGPGTRLTVT.

This sequence joins TRBV2 and TRBJ1-3; D remains ambiguous. This CDR3 has 11 residues. Trimming stripped 6 bases from V and 8 bases from J, with 8 bases between. CDR1 SNHLY and CDR2 FYNNEI come from the germline V gene. As DNA, the CDR3 is TGTGCCAGCAGCATTCGGGACACCATATATTTT. Translation: CASSIRDTIYF.

This clone was seen more than once but under ten times. The chain joins TRBV10-1 to TRBJ2-3, with D possibly being TRBD1 (6 bases). The germline V gene has CDR1 WNHNN and CDR2 SYGVQD (reference sequence). This CDR3 comprises 15 residues. The V end lost 2 bases, the J end lost 2 bases, and 11 bases lay between the germline ends. The CDR3 region has the DNA TGCGCCAGCAGTGAGCCGGGACAAATCACAGATACGCAGTATTTT. It translates to CASSEPGQITDTQYF.

V and J are TRBV6-1 and TRBJ1-2; 7 nucleotides agree with TRBD1. CDR3 length: 15 residues. The junction had 13 bases not matched to a gene; V was cut back by 7 bases and J by 5 bases. Germline CDR1 reads MNHNS; CDR2 reads SASEGT. CDR3 nucleotides: TGTGCCAGCAAGCGCCCAGGACAGGCGAATTATGGCTACACCTTC. The encoded protein is CASKRPGQANYGYTF.